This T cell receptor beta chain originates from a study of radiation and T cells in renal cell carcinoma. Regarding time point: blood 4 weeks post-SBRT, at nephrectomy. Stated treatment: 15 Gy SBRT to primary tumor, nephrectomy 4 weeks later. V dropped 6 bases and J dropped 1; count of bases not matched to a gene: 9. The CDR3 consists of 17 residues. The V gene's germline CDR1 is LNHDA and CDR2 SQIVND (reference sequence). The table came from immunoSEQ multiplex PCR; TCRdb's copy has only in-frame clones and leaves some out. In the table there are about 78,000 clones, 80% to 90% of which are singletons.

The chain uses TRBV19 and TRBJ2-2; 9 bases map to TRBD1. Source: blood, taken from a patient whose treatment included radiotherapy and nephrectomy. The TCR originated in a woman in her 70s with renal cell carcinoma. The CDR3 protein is CASSPPLTGGNTGELFF. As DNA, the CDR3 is TGTGCCAGTAGCCCCCCGTTGACAGGGGGGAACACCGGGGAGCTGTTTTTT.